The rows below give T cell receptor beta chains drawn from one sample of a study of beta chain features in type 1 diabetes. The protocol was immunoSEQ multiplex PCR, while the TCRdb copy is restricted to in-frame clones and leaves out a portion. This table holds about 360,000 clones, 10% to 15% found once. Material for sequencing was naive CD4+ T cells from blood. These receptors originate from a man in his late teens or twenties in good health. CDR3s include the opening cysteine and the closing phenylalanine or tryptophan. The D gene is left open where the match is weak. Size values are once, few and many counts, or a class for expanded clones, and some rows have none.

clone_size,d_call,j_call,v_call,cdr3_aa,cdr3_nt
.,.,TRBJ2-2,TRBV7-2,CASSLSSGGTGELFF,TGTGCCAGCAGCTTGTCTTCGGGTGGCACCGGGGAGCTGTTTTTT
few,.,TRBJ1-3,TRBV7-2,CASSLGDSGNTIYF,TGTGCCAGCAGCTTAGGAGATTCTGGAAACACCATATATTTT
few,.,TRBJ2-7,TRBV6-5,CASSFGGPDEQYF,TGTGCCAGCAGTTTCGGGGGACCCGACGAGCAGTACTTC
.,TRBD2,TRBJ2-1,TRBV29-1,CSVQILAGARDEQFF,TGCAGCGTTCAAATTTTAGCGGGAGCTAGGGATGAGCAGTTCTTC
.,.,TRBJ2-1,TRBV7-2,CASSQGGEQFF,TGTGCCAGCAGCCAGGGAGGTGAGCAGTTCTTC
few,.,TRBJ1-4,TRBV30,CAWSVRFNEKLFF,TGTGCCTGGAGTGTACGGTTTAATGAAAAACTGTTTTTT
.,.,TRBJ2-4,TRBV21-1,CASRTSGVCVQYF,TGTGCCAGCAGGACTAGCGGGGTTTGTGTTCAGTACTTC
.,TRBD2,TRBJ2-1,TRBV9,CASSVGGLAGYEQFF,TGTGCCAGCAGCGTAGGGGGGCTAGCGGGATATGAGCAGTTCTTC
few,.,TRBJ2-2,TRBV4-3,CASSQHGTPNTGELFF,TGCGCCAGCAGCCAACATGGGACTCCTAACACCGGGGAGCTGTTTTTT
few,TRBD1,TRBJ1-1,TRBV30,CALNPGQGASLEAFF,TGTGCCTTGAACCCGGGACAGGGGGCGTCTCTTGAAGCTTTCTTT
.,.,TRBJ1-5,TRBV6-1,CASSVRENQPQHF,TGTGCCAGCAGTGTCAGGGAAAATCAGCCCCAGCATTTT
few,TRBD1,TRBJ1-2,TRBV28,CASSQGQYGYGYTF,TGTGCCAGCAGTCAGGGACAGTACGGCTATGGCTACACCTTC
.,.,TRBJ1-5,TRBV5-1,CASSLAGDQPQHF,TGCGCCAGCAGCTTGGCGGGGGATCAGCCCCAGCATTTT
.,.,TRBJ2-7,TRBV28,CASSVQGKNEQYF,TGTGCCAGCAGTGTACAGGGAAAGAACGAGCAGTACTTC
.,.,TRBJ1-4,TRBV7-9,CASSLSGVTTEKLFF,TGTGCCAGCAGCCTCTCGGGGGTAACGACGGAAAAACTGTTTTTT
.,TRBD1,TRBJ1-5,TRBV7-2,CASTTGQGSQPQHF,TGTGCCAGCACCACCGGACAGGGCAGTCAGCCCCAGCATTTT
few,.,TRBJ2-3,TRBV7-9,CASSGRRSSTDTQYF,TGTGCCAGCAGCGGCCGGCGGTCTAGCACAGATACGCAGTATTTT
few,.,TRBJ2-7,TRBV7-3,CASSIGQTYEQYF,TGTGCCAGCAGCATCGGACAGACCTACGAGCAGTACTTC
.,.,TRBJ1-6,TRBV4-1,CASSQRGNSPLHF,TGCGCCAGCAGCCAACGGGGGAATTCACCCCTCCACTTT
.,TRBD2,TRBJ2-7,TRBV7-8,CASSLWVSGIGYEQYF,TGTGCCAGCAGCTTATGGGTTAGCGGGATCGGGTACGAGCAGTACTTC
few,.,TRBJ2-7,TRBV14,CASSQERSRGAYEQYF,TGTGCCAGCAGCCAAGAAAGGTCCAGAGGCGCCTACGAGCAGTACTTC
.,TRBD1,TRBJ1-3,TRBV30,CAWKGQGNTIYF,TGTGCCTGGAAGGGACAGGGAAACACCATATATTTT
few,.,TRBJ1-3,TRBV4-3,CASSQDLQEGTYSGNTIYF,TGCGCCAGCAGCCAAGATTTACAGGAGGGAACCTACTCTGGAAACACCATATATTTT
.,.,TRBJ2-5,TRBV30,CAWSWASQETQYF,TGTGCCTGGAGTTGGGCATCTCAAGAGACCCAGTACTTC